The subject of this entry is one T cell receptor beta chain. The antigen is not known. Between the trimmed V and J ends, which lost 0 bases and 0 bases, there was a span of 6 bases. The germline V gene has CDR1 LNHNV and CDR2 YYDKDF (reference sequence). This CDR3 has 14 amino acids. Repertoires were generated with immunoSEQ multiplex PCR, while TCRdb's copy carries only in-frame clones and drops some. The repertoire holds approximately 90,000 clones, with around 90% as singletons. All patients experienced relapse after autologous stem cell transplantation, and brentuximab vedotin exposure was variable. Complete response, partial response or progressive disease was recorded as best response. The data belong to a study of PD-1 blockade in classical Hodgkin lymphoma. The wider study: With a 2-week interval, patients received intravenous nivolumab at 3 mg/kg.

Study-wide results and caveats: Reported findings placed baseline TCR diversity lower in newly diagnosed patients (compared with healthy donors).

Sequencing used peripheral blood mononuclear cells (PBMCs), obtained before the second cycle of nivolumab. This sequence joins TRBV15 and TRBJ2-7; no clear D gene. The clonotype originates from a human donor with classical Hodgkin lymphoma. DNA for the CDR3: TGTGCCACCAGCAGAGATCCCGCCTCCTACGAGCAGTACTTC. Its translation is CATSRDPASYEQYF.